This T cell receptor (beta chain) was sequenced for a study of human T cells and chemical hapten exposure (dated by TCRdb to about 2021). Context from the whole study: Libraries were pooled for sequencing, and per-sample TCR yields varied mainly because of small differences in library volumes within the pool. Both TCR alpha and TCR beta chains were sequenced from each blood RNA sample. The study tracked peripheral blood TCR repertoire changes in vivo during primary and secondary sensitization to the hapten diphenylcyclopropenone (DPC) in alopecia patients.

Library preparation used 5' RACE. Sequenced using an Illumina MiSeq. During library preparation, unique molecular identifiers were attached to individual cDNA molecules so that TCRs could be counted quantitatively and reproducibly. The authors processed their data as follows. A median of about 87,000 TCRs per sample was observed, with a range of about 23,224 to 690,600. The Decombinator software suite was used to annotate the V, J and CDR3 of the TCR reads. For the PS versus PT1 abundance plots, all samples were subsampled to the same number of TCRs (28,000). TCRs were defined as expanded if absent before sensitization and observed at least eight times at the 2-week time point. TCRdb reprocessed the public reads (quality trimming at Q25 with fastp, clone calling with MiXCR) and kept in-frame beta chains. Identical CDR3 protein sequences are pooled into one entry, listed with their most common genes and DNA. The V and J calls and clone size come from TCRdb's table, not from the authors' own analysis. The table for this sample lists some 150,000 distinct CDR3 sequences; 4.1% of them were counted only once. The leading ten clones occupy around 1.4% of the sample.

This clonotype has just a few counts. What antigen it recognizes has not been identified. It has no much larger one-base neighbor in the sample; base qualities were not kept. Total RNA was extracted from unfractionated whole blood collected in Tempus Blood RNA tubes. As TCR sequencing controls, several healthy volunteers were used, with blood taken at day 0, 2 weeks and 6 weeks. What the authors observed across the whole study: The number of TCRs above 1 in 1000 frequency did not change with DPC sensitization; there was no evidence of global repertoire structure alterations. After repeated subsampling, the strength of the expansion versus patch-test correlation and the threshold at which it became significant changed.

CDR1 and CDR2, looked up from the germline V gene, are SNHLY and FYNNEI. Spanning cysteine to phenylalanine, the CDR3 consists of 13 amino acids. Only the CDR3 portion is preserved as DNA: 39 bases, with reading frame beginning at the first base. A distance of 6 bases separates the germline ends of V and J, which lose 3 bases and 3 bases respectively. The clonotype originates from a female donor in good health. The chain couples TRBV2 to TRBJ2-1; no confident D gene assignment can be made. The sequenced DNA: TGTGCCAGCAGTGATGCAAACTACAATGAGCAGTTCTTC. The encoded protein is CASSDANYNEQFF.